The 8 T cell receptor beta chains in this list originate from one sample, sequenced in a study of T cells after yellow fever vaccination. TCRdb reanalysed the 5' RACE reads using MiXCR and keeps one entry per CDR3 protein. The table includes hundreds of thousands of distinct CDR3 sequences, about 8.3% detected once. This specimen was PBMCs, taken more than 40 days after the first yellow fever vaccination. The receptor set was obtained from a man between 18 and 29 years old who received the YFV17D yellow fever vaccine.

The chain joins TRBV4-3 to TRBJ1-2, with no clear D. Germline CDR1 reads LGHNA; CDR2 reads YSLEER. Trimming took 0 bases from V and 4 from J, leaving 12 bases between them. The CDR3 runs 15 residues. The CDR3, as DNA: TGCGCCAGCAGCCAAGAAAATACAGCACCCTATGGCTACACCTTC. As protein: CASSQENTAPYGYTF.

V is TRBV21-1 and J is TRBJ1-1. TRBV21-1 counts as a pseudogene. CDR3 length: 15 amino acids. In nucleotides, the CDR3 is TGTGCCAGCAGCCTCAATGAGGAGGGGTTCACTGAAGCTTTCTTT. As protein: CASSLNEEGFTEAFF.

This clonotype has more than one count but fewer than ten. CDR3 loop: CASSREGDEQFF. The CDR3, as DNA: TGTGCCAGCTCAAGAGAGGGAGATGAGCAGTTCTTC. The chain carries TRBV18 and TRBJ2-1; possible D gene TRBD2, 5 bases. Germline values: CDR1 KGHSH, CDR2 LQKENI. This CDR3 region has 12 residues. Deletions cut 5 bases from V and 8 bases from J, with 10 bases between.

This clonotype was observed a few times. V usage is TRBV12-3 or TRBV12-4 and J usage is TRBJ2-1; 10 bases align to TRBD2. The trim removed 3 bases at V and 7 bases at J, leaving 6 bases unmatched. This CDR3 spans 15 amino acids. CDR3 DNA: TGTGCCAGCAGTTTGACTAGCGGGTGGGAGAATGAGCAGTTCTTC. Translated: CASSLTSGWENEQFF.

This clonotype was picked up many times. The chain has TRBV9 and TRBJ2-1; TRBD1 matches at 7 bases. There are 12 residues in the CDR3. The germline V gene has CDR1 SGDLS and CDR2 YYNGEE. V was clipped by 3 bases and J by 8 bases; unmatched bases: 2. The CDR3 DNA is TGTGCCAGCAGCGCACAGGGGCATGAGCAGTTCTTC. This sequence encodes CASSAQGHEQFF.

The rearrangement uses TRBV29-1 and TRBJ2-3, with D possibly being TRBD1 or TRBD2 (5 bases each). The CDR3 is 11 amino acids. Germline CDR1 SQVTM, CDR2 ANQGSEA. With 4 bases removed from V and 6 bases from J, the gap between germline ends came to 8 bases. The CDR3 protein is CSVVEGDTQYF. In DNA, the CDR3 is TGCAGCGTTGTTGAGGGGGATACGCAGTATTTT.

This clonotype was counted between two and nine times. The gene calls are TRBV30 and TRBJ1-4; TRBD1 aligns across 9 bases. This CDR3 contains 14 residues. Germline CDR1 is GTSNPN and CDR2 is SVGIG (reference sequence). V was clipped by 3 bases and J by 7 bases; unmatched bases: 6. The CDR3 DNA sequence: TGTGCCTGGAGAAGTACAGGGGGCCGTGAAAAACTGTTTTTT. Its protein product is CAWRSTGGREKLFF.

The J gene is TRBJ2-3, the V gene TRBV20-1, with TRBD2 matching over 8 bases. The CDR3 consists of 16 residues. Trimming at V came to 6 bases and at J to 3 bases, leaving 14 bases not matched to a gene. The germline V gene encodes CDR1 DFQATT and CDR2 SNEGSKA (reference sequence). In DNA, the CDR3 is TGCAGTGCCCCTGATCCGGGGGGGCGCTTTACAGATACGCAGTATTTT. Translation gives CSAPDPGGRFTDTQYF.